Presented here are 29 T cell receptor beta chains from one specimen sequenced in a study of T cell responses to AZD1222 COVID-19 vaccine. Only in-frame clones appear in the TCRdb table, and some are missing; sequencing was by immunoSEQ multiplex PCR. The sample includes 120,000 to 150,000 clones, 82% of them seen just once. Sequences were derived from peripheral blood, sampled on day 0 of MenACWY control vaccination. The receptors shown here come from an adult in good health.

This clone has a single count. The V call is TRBV11-2, the J call TRBJ2-1; 9 nucleotides agree with TRBD1. This CDR3 has 15 amino acids. The V segment lost 5 bases and the J segment 7 bases; nucleotides outside the gene matches: 9. Germline CDR1 is SGHAT and CDR2 is FQNNGV. Written as DNA, the CDR3 is TGTGCCAGCAGCCCAAGACGGACAGGGGAGAATGAGCAGTTCTTC. Translating gives CASSPRRTGENEQFF.

This clone was recorded only once. The chain links TRBV27 to TRBJ2-1, with 9 bases identical to TRBD2. Unmatched junction bases numbered 6, after V lost 4 bases and J lost 2 bases. The CDR3 length is 16 residues. Per the germline V gene, CDR1 is MNHEY and CDR2 is SMNVEV (reference sequence). For the CDR3, the DNA is TGTGCCAGCAGTTCGTTACTAGCGGGTACCTACAATGAGCAGTTCTTC. Protein product: CASSSLLAGTYNEQFF.

The J gene is TRBJ1-6, the V gene TRBV5-1; unclear D gene. Trimming left V 1 base short and J 8 bases short, with 10 bases between. There are 14 residues in the CDR3. The germline V gene encodes CDR1 SGHRS and CDR2 YFSETQ. The CDR3 spells CASSLSQVDSPLHF. CDR3 nucleotides: TGCGCCAGCAGCTTGAGCCAGGTTGATTCACCCCTCCACTTT.

This rearrangement joins TRBV2 to TRBJ2-3; 7 bases fit TRBD1. CDR1 SNHLY and CDR2 FYNNEI come from the germline V gene. The CDR3 length is 13 residues. After removal of 7 bases from V and 2 bases from J, the junction contained 3 bases not matched to a gene. CDR3 region: CASKGQPTDTQYF. CDR3 nucleotides: TGTGCCAGCAAGGGACAGCCCACAGATACGCAGTATTTT.

This sequence joins TRBV18 and TRBJ2-3; D call uncertain. The V and J ends lost 2 bases and 5 bases respectively, with 2 bases between them. The CDR3 contains 11 residues. From germline, CDR1 is KGHSH and CDR2 LQKENI. CDR3 loop: CASSPRDTQYF. The CDR3 DNA reads as TGTGCCAGCTCACCAAGAGATACGCAGTATTTT.

CDR3 region: CASSLALAGGTDTQYF. The CDR3 nucleotides read TGTGCCAGCAGCTTGGCGCTAGCGGGGGGCACAGATACGCAGTATTTT. The V and J genes are TRBV5-4 and TRBJ2-3, with TRBD2 matching over 10 bases. The CDR3 sequence is 16 residues long. Germline CDR1 SGHNT, CDR2 YYREEE (reference sequence). V trimming: 0 bases; J trimming: 1 base; junction bases outside the gene matches: 2.

This chain uses TRBV28 with TRBJ2-1, with a tentative D call TRBD1 (8 bases). CDR1 MDHEN and CDR2 SYDVKM come from the germline V gene. The V gene lost 2 bases and the J gene lost 13 bases, with 18 bases spanning the gap. This CDR3 contains 14 residues. The CDR3 spells CASSLPPTGGDQFF. CDR3 DNA: TGTGCCAGCAGTTTACCCCCAACAGGGGGGGACCAGTTCTTC.

This chain uses TRBV5-5 with TRBJ2-3; TRBD2 matches 9 bases. Germline CDR1 reads SGHKS; CDR2 reads YYEKEE (reference sequence). The CDR3 spans 16 residues. The ends lost 5 bases at V and 6 bases at J; junction bases unmatched: 13. The chain's CDR3 is CASRRVASGVGDTQYF. In nucleotides, the CDR3 is TGTGCCAGCAGGAGAGTCGCTAGCGGGGTTGGGGATACGCAGTATTTT.

The V gene is TRBV9, the J gene TRBJ1-5; D is unclear. V lost 0 bases and J 0 bases, leaving 10 bases between the germline ends. CDR3 length equals 16 residues. In germline, CDR1 is SGDLS, CDR2 YYNGEE. CDR3 region: CASSVDDGFSNQPQHF. Written as DNA, the CDR3 is TGTGCCAGCAGCGTAGATGACGGATTTAGCAATCAGCCCCAGCATTTT.

This chain joins TRBV6-5 and TRBJ1-5; D remains ambiguous. This CDR3 spans 15 amino acids. Germline CDR1 is MNHEY and CDR2 is SVGAGI. Trimming pared 6 bases from V and 4 bases from J, leaving 16 bases between. DNA for the CDR3: TGTGCCAGCAGCCTTGGAGGTATAGGAAATCAGCCCCAGCATTTT. This sequence encodes CASSLGGIGNQPQHF.

This chain connects TRBV19 to TRBJ1-6, with D unresolved. Germline CDR1 reads LNHDA; CDR2 reads SQIVND (reference sequence). CDR3 length equals 15 residues. V lost 5 bases and J lost 2, with 10 bases in between. The CDR3, as DNA: TGTGCCAGTAGTGGACGAGGGACCTATAATTCACCCCTCCACTTT. The encoded protein is CASSGRGTYNSPLHF.

The table lists this clone with a few counts. This chain connects TRBV27 to TRBJ1-2, with D possibly matching TRBD1 (5 bases). Germline V lookup: CDR1 MNHEY, CDR2 SMNVEV (reference sequence). V lost 3 bases to trimming and J lost 4 bases, with 15 bases between them. The CDR3 covers 15 residues. DNA of the CDR3: TGTGCCAGCAGTTTCTCCGGGGGGACGACCTATGGCTACACCTTC. The encoded protein is CASSFSGGTTYGYTF.

The CDR3 here is CASNRQGRQETQYF. The CDR3 region has the DNA TGTGCCAGCAACCGACAGGGTCGTCAAGAGACCCAGTACTTC. This chain uses TRBV7-9 with TRBJ2-5, with 7 bases aligning to TRBD1. CDR3 size: 14 residues. V lost 7 bases, J lost 2 bases, and 7 bases stayed unmatched. The germline V gene has CDR1 SEHNR and CDR2 FQNEAQ (reference sequence). The full variable domain, its missing parts supplied by reference TRBV7-9 and TRBJ2-5, is DTGVSQNPRHKITKRGQNVTFRCDPISEHNRLYWYRQTLGQGPEFLTYFQNEAQLEKSRLLSDRFSAERPKGSFSTLEIQRTEQGDSAMYLCASNRQGRQETQYFGPGTRLLVL.

The chain links TRBV6-5 to TRBJ1-5; D is ambiguous. The CDR3 covers 11 residues. Germline V gives CDR1 MNHEY, CDR2 SVGAGI. Trimming cost V 6 bases and J 4 bases, with 4 bases left between them. CDR3: CASSVNQPQHF. The DNA of the CDR3 is TGTGCCAGCAGCGTTAATCAGCCCCAGCATTTT.

This chain links TRBV11-2 with TRBJ2-7; tentative D call: TRBD1 (6 bases). The length of the CDR3 is 15 residues. Germline CDR1 SGHAT, CDR2 FQNNGV. V was trimmed by 3 bases and J by 2 bases, leaving 14 bases between them. CDR3 coding DNA: TGTGCCAGCAGCTTCAGACAGGCCCTGACCTACGAGCAGTACTTC. Amino acids: CASSFRQALTYEQYF.

The V call is TRBV6-5, the J call TRBJ1-1, with a tentative D call TRBD1 (6 bases). CDR1 is MNHEY, CDR2 SVGAGI, per germline. V was pared by 4 bases and J by 3 bases, with 15 bases between. There are 15 residues in the CDR3. CDR3 coding DNA: TGTGCCAGCAGTTTGAACAGGGATGGAGACACTGAAGCTTTCTTT. It is translated as CASSLNRDGDTEAFF.

This clone was seen once. The gene calls are TRBV3-1 (or the pseudogene TRBV3-2) and TRBJ1-2; D remains ambiguous. V was trimmed by 2 bases and J by 7 bases, leaving 8 bases between them. The germline gives CDR1 LGHDT, CDR2 YNNKEL (reference sequence). This CDR3 has 12 residues. The CDR3 coding sequence is TGTGCCAGCAGCCAAAGCGGCGGTGGCTACACCTTC. Amino acid sequence: CASSQSGGGYTF.

The chain employs TRBV7-8 and TRBJ1-1; unclear D gene. This CDR3 region has 13 residues. V gave up 4 bases and J gave up 4 bases, with 10 bases separating them. Germline V lookup: CDR1 SGHVS, CDR2 FQNEAQ. The CDR3 loop is CASSSGLGTEAFF. CDR3 nucleotide sequence: TGTGCCAGCAGCTCGGGTTTGGGCACTGAAGCTTTCTTT.

The CDR3 DNA reads as TGTGCCAGCAGCTTGGGGCAATCCTACAATGAGCAGTTCTTC. Translation: CASSLGQSYNEQFF. This sequence joins TRBV5-8 and TRBJ2-1; D not certain. V lost 0 bases, J lost 1 base, and 5 bases lay in between. The germline V gene has CDR1 SGHTS and CDR2 YDEGEE. The CDR3 runs 14 residues.

V usage is TRBV12-3 or TRBV12-4 and J usage is TRBJ2-1, with TRBD2 matching over 7 bases. After removal of 6 bases from V and 12 bases from J, the junction contained 11 bases not matched to a gene. This CDR3 has 13 residues. The CDR3 DNA reads as TGTGCCAGCAGCCTGACTAGCTTTCAAGGGCAGTTCTTC. It specifies CASSLTSFQGQFF.

V gene TRBV7-3 combines with J gene TRBJ2-3; TRBD2 agrees at 8 bases. V was pared by 1 base and J by 1 base, with 13 bases of the junction left unmatched. Germline V CDR1 and CDR2: SGHTA, FQGTGA. The CDR3 sequence is 19 residues long. CDR3 in DNA: TGTGCCAGCAGCTTAAGTGACGGAGCGGGGGCCCAGGGCACAGATACGCAGTATTTT. Translating gives CASSLSDGAGAQGTDTQYF.

V and J are TRBV29-1 and TRBJ1-2; D ambiguous. Germline V CDR1 and CDR2: SQVTM, ANQGSEA. This CDR3 comprises 12 residues. Trimming stripped 0 bases from V and 8 bases from J, with 10 bases between. The chain's CDR3 is CSVEDNVRGYTF. CDR3 in DNA: TGCAGCGTTGAAGATAATGTACGGGGCTACACCTTC.

The chain has TRBV7-9 and TRBJ1-1, with D tentatively TRBD1 (5 bases). The V end was cut by 5 bases, the J end by 4 bases, with 11 bases between. The CDR3 covers 13 residues. CDR1 SEHNR and CDR2 FQNEAQ come from the germline V gene (reference sequence). CDR3 residues: CASSPGGGTEAFF. The CDR3 DNA is TGTGCCAGCAGCCCCGGGGGAGGCACTGAAGCTTTCTTT.

V is TRBV7-9 and J is TRBJ1-2, with 7 bases matching TRBD1. Germline CDR1 is SEHNR and CDR2 is FQNEAQ (reference sequence). The CDR3 has 15 residues. V was pared by 5 bases and J by 0 bases, with 6 bases of the junction left unmatched. CDR3 protein: CASSPWDRANYGYTF. Written as DNA, the CDR3 is TGTGCCAGCAGCCCATGGGACAGAGCTAACTATGGCTACACCTTC.

The rearrangement uses TRBV2 and TRBJ2-2; TRBD1 agrees at 7 bases. The V and J ends lost 3 bases and 6 bases, in that order; junction bases with no gene match: 4. The germline gives CDR1 SNHLY, CDR2 FYNNEI. The CDR3 contains 14 residues. This CDR3 reads CASSDRGYAGELFF. CDR3 nucleotides: TGTGCCAGCAGTGACAGGGGGTACGCCGGGGAGCTGTTTTTT.

V is TRBV5-1 and J is TRBJ1-4, with 9 bases matching TRBD1. The CDR3 is 15 residues long. V lost 5 bases, J lost 2 bases, and 4 bases stayed unmatched. Germline values: CDR1 SGHRS, CDR2 YFSETQ. The DNA of the CDR3 is TGCGCCAGCAGTCAAGGGACAGGGACTAATGAAAAACTGTTTTTT. Protein sequence: CASSQGTGTNEKLFF.

The chain uses TRBV6-5 and TRBJ1-2; tentative D call: TRBD1 (5 bases). The germline V gene has CDR1 MNHEY and CDR2 SVGAGI. The V end was cut by 1 base, the J end by 2 bases, with 5 bases between. The CDR3 totals 13 residues. Here the CDR3 reads CASSYYRNYGYTF. Written as DNA, the CDR3 is TGTGCCAGCAGTTACTACAGGAACTATGGCTACACCTTC.

This clone was observed a single time. The chain combines TRBV28 with TRBJ1-2; TRBD1 is a possible D gene (6 bases). The V and J ends lost 6 bases and 4 bases respectively, with 12 bases between them. The CDR3 runs to 13 residues. The germline gives CDR1 MDHEN, CDR2 SYDVKM. CDR3 sequence (DNA): TGTGCCAGCAGAATAGGGGGGGGCTATGGCTACACCTTC. This encodes CASRIGGGYGYTF.

This sequence joins TRBV29-1 and TRBJ2-1, with D maybe TRBD2 (6 bases). CDR1 is SQVTM and CDR2 is ANQGSEA in the germline V gene. V was cut by 6 bases and J by 8 bases, with 20 bases left in between. This CDR3 is 14 amino acids long. The chain's CDR3 is CSVDTSVGGDEQFF. The CDR3 DNA reads TGCAGCGTCGACACCTCAGTGGGGGGTGATGAGCAGTTCTTC.